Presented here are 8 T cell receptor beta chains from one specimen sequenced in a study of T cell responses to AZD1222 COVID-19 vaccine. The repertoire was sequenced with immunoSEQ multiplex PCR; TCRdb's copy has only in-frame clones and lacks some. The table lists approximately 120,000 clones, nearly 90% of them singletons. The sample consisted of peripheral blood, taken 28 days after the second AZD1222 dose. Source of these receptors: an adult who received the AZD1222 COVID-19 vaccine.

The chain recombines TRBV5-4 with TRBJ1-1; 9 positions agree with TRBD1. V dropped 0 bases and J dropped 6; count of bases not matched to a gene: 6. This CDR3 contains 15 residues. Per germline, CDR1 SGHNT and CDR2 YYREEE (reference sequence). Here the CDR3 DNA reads TGTGCCAGCAGCTTGGGGACAGGGGATTTGGCTGAAGCTTTCTTT. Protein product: CASSLGTGDLAEAFF.

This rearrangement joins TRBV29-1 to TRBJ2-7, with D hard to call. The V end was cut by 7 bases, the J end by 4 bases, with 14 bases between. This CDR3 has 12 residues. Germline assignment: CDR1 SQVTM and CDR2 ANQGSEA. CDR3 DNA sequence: TGCAGCGCCCTGGGAATGTCGTACGAGCAGTACTTC. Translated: CSALGMSYEQYF.

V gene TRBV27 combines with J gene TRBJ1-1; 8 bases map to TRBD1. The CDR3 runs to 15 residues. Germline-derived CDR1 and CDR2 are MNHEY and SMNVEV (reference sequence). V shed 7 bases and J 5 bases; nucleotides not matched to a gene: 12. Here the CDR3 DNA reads TGTGCCAGCATCTTTTCCCAGGGGGCGCGGACTGAAGCTTTCTTT. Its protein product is CASIFSQGARTEAFF.

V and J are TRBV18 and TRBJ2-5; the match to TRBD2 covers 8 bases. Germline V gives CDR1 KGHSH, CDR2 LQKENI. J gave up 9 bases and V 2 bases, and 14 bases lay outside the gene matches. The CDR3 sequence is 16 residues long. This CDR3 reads CASSPVVAGGPEPQYF. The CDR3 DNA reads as TGTGCCAGCTCACCAGTAGTTGCGGGGGGCCCGGAACCCCAGTACTTC. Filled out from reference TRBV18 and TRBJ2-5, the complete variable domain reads NAGVMQNPRHLVRRRGQEARLRCSPMKGHSHVYWYRQLPEEGLKFMVYLQKENIIDESGMPKERFSAEFPKEGPSILRIQQVVRGDSAAYFCASSPVVAGGPEPQYFGPGTRLLVL.

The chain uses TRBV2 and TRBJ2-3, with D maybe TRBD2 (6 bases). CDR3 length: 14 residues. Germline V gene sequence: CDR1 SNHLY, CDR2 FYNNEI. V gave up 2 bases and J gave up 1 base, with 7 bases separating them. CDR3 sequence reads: CASSESGGTDTQYF. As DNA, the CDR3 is TGTGCCAGCAGTGAATCGGGGGGCACAGATACGCAGTATTTT.

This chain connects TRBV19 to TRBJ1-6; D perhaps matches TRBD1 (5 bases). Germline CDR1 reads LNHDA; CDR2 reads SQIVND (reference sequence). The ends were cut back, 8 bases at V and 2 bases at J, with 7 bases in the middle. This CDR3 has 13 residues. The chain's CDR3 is CASGGAYNSPLHF. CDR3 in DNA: TGTGCCAGTGGGGGGGCCTATAATTCACCCCTCCACTTT.

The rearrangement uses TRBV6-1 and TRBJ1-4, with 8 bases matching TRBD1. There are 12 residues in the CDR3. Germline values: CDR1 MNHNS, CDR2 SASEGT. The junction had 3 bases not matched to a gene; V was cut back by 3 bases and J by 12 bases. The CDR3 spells CASSETGVQLFF. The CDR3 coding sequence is TGTGCCAGCAGTGAGACAGGGGTGCAACTGTTTTTT.

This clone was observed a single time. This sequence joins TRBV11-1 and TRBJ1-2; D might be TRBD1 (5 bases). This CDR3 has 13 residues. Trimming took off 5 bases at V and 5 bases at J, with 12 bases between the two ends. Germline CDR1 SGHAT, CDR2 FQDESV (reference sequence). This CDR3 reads CASSPGSRYGYTF. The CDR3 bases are TGTGCCAGCAGCCCAGGGTCCCGGTATGGCTACACCTTC.